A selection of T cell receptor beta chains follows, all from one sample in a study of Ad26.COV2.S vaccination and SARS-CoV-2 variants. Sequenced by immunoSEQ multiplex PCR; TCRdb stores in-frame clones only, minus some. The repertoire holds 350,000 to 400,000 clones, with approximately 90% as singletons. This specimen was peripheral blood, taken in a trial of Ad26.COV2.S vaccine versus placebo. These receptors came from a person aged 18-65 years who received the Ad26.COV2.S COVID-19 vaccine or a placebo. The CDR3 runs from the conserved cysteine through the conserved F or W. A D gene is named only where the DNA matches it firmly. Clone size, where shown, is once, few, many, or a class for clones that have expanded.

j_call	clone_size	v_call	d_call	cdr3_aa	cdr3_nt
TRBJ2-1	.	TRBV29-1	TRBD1	CSVGVGTGAYNEQFF	TGCAGCGTGGGGGTGGGGACAGGGGCCTACAATGAGCAGTTCTTC
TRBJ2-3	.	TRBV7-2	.	CASSLTTVQSTDTQYF	TGTGCCAGCAGCCTGACTACCGTGCAGAGCACAGATACGCAGTATTTT
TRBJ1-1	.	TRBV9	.	CASSVAEGGWNTEAFF	TGTGCCAGCAGCGTAGCCGAGGGGGGATGGAACACTGAAGCTTTCTTT
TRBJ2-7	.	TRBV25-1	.	CASRKYGPYEQYF	TGTGCCAGCAGAAAGTATGGGCCCTACGAGCAGTACTTC
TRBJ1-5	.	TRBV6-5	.	CASTIGRGNQPQHF	TGTGCCAGCACTATAGGCAGGGGCAATCAGCCCCAGCATTTT
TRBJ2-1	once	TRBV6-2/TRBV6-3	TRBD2	CASSFGTSGVNEQFF	TGTGCCAGCAGTTTTGGGACTAGCGGGGTAAATGAGCAGTTCTTC
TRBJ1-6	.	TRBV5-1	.	CASSSGQNNSPLHF	TGCGCCAGCAGCTCGGGACAAAATAATTCACCCCTCCACTTT
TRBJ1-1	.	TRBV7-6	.	CASRPKPASPLNTEAFF	TGTGCCAGCAGGCCGAAGCCTGCTAGCCCCTTGAACACTGAAGCTTTCTTT
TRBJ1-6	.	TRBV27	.	CASRIRTRGDSPLHF	TGTGCCAGCAGGATACGCACAAGGGGGGATTCACCCCTCCACTTT
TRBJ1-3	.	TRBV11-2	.	CASSLGVVTGNTIYF	TGTGCCAGCAGCTTAGGCGTCGTGACTGGAAACACCATATATTTT